This TCR beta chain was observed in a study of shared clonotypes between healthy human individuals. The study's findings and limits: A handful of donors had 5% to 6% of their naive CD4 clonotypes in common.

As concerns this clone: The antigen is unknown.

The germline V gene has CDR1 LNHDA and CDR2 SQIVND (reference sequence). The CDR3 extends over 15 amino acids. With V trimmed by 7 bases and J by 6 bases, 11 bases remained unmatched. In CD8 memory, CD45RO+ cells were put together with CCR7-negative CD45RA+ TemRA cells. TCRdb keeps only in-frame clones here, not all; method: immunoSEQ multiplex PCR. This table holds about 110,000 clones, around 68% found once. Source material: memory CD8+ T cells sorted from blood. Subset described: CD45RO+ cells pooled with CCR7-negative TemRA cells. The chain couples TRBV19 to TRBJ2-1, with 8 bases that match TRBD1. This clonotype was sampled from a woman between 25 and 40 years old in good health. The CDR3, as DNA: TGTGCCAGTATTCGCCGAACAGGGGGTTCCAATGAGCAGTTCTTC. Its protein product is CASIRRTGGSNEQFF. The full variable domain, completed using reference TRBV19 and TRBJ2-1, is DGGITQSPKYLFRKEGQNVTLSCEQNLNHDAMYWYRQDPGQGLRLIYYSQIVNDFQKGDIAEGYSVSREKKESFPLTVTSAQKNPTAFYLCASIRRTGGSNEQFFGPGTRLTVL.